These 7 T cell receptor beta chains were sequenced from one sample in a study of T cells expressing NK-cell markers. TCRdb reprocessed the 5' RACE reads; each CDR3 protein has one entry and no DNA is given. Recorded for this sample: fewer than 550,000 distinct CDR3 sequences. The sample taken for sequencing was blood T cells: a sorted CD56 or NKG2C T cell subset, CD4+ or CD8+ T cells, or bulk PBMC T cells (not recorded which). Receptors were obtained from a woman aged 45-65 years in good health.

The V call is TRBV18, the J call TRBJ2-1. CDR3 size: 13 residues. Germline values: CDR1 KGHSH, CDR2 LQKENI. CDR3 protein: CASSPTANNEQFF.

The rearrangement uses TRBV9 and TRBJ2-3; TCRdb returns TRBD2, unconfirmable since there is no DNA. Germline V CDR1 and CDR2: SGDLS, YYNGEE. The CDR3 covers 16 residues. The CDR3 region is CASSVYGLVWTDTQYF.

The genes are TRBV4-1 and TRBJ2-4. The CDR3 has 14 amino acids. Germline assignment: CDR1 MGHRA and CDR2 YSYEKL. CDR3 sequence reads: CASSPSPAKNIQYF.

The chain is built from TRBV15 and TRBJ1-1. Germline values: CDR1 LNHNV, CDR2 YYDKDF (reference sequence). The CDR3 runs to 16 residues. The CDR3 spells CATSRDRGLKNTEAFF.

V and J are TRBV29-1 and TRBJ2-7. The CDR3 loop spans 12 amino acids. Germline values: CDR1 SQVTM, CDR2 ANQGSEA. The CDR3 reads CSVVKGSYEQYF.

The V and J genes are TRBV27 and TRBJ1-2; TCRdb outputs TRBD1, but without DNA this stays unchecked. Germline-derived CDR1 and CDR2 are MNHEY and SMNVEV (reference sequence). This CDR3 has 16 residues. CDR3 residues: CASSLDGQRLIYGYTF.

This chain links TRBV3-1 with TRBJ2-3; TCRdb indicates TRBD2, and absent DNA this call remains unverified. Germline-derived CDR1 and CDR2 are LGHDT and YNNKEL (reference sequence). This CDR3 spans 16 amino acids. The CDR3 loop is CASSQGGPAGIDTQYF.